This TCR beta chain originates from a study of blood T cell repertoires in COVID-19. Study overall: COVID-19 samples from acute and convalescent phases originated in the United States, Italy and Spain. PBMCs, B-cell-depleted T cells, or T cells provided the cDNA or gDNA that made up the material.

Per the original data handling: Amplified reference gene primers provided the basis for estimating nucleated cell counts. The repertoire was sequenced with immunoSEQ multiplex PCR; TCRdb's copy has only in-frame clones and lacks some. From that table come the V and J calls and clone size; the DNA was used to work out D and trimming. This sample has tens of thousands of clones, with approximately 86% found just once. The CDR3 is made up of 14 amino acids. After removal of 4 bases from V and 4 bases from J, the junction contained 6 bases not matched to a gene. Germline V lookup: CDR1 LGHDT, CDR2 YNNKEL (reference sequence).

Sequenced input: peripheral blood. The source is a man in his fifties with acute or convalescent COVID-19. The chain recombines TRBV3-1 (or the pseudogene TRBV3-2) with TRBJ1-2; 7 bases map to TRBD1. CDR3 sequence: CASSPSGGTYGYTF. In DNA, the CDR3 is TGTGCCAGCAGCCCCTCAGGGGGGACCTATGGCTACACCTTC.